This entry lists 17 T cell receptor beta chains sequenced from one sample in a study of blood T cell repertoires in COVID-19. Data came from immunoSEQ multiplex PCR; TCRdb stores just in-frame clones and leaves some out. The table has some 69,000 clones, around 79% seen once. Input material: peripheral blood. The receptors were sampled from a man in his sixties with acute or convalescent COVID-19.

The chain combines TRBV9 with TRBJ2-2; weak D call: TRBD2 (5 bases). V was trimmed by 3 bases and J by 2 bases, leaving 11 bases between them. Germline assignment: CDR1 SGDLS and CDR2 YYNGEE. The CDR3 is made up of 15 amino acids. DNA for the CDR3: TGTGCCAGCAGCGGGGAGCGGACTAACACCGGGGAGCTGTTTTTT. Encoded protein: CASSGERTNTGELFF.

This sequence joins TRBV5-1 and TRBJ2-2; 8 bases are a match to TRBD1. The CDR3 is 17 amino acids. V shed 0 bases and J 5 bases; nucleotides not matched to a gene: 9. CDR1 SGHRS and CDR2 YFSETQ come from the germline V gene. CDR3 sequence: CASSLAVDRGITGELFF. In DNA form, the CDR3 reads TGCGCCAGCAGCTTGGCCGTCGACAGGGGTATTACCGGGGAGCTGTTTTTT.

The genes are TRBV7-8 and TRBJ2-2; TRBD1 is a possible D gene (7 bases). Trimming cost V 5 bases and J 2 bases, with 15 bases left between them. Looked up from germline, CDR1 is SGHVS and CDR2 is FQNEAQ. The CDR3 totals 16 residues. In nucleotides, the CDR3 is TGTGCCAGCAGCCCGCCAGGGGGGAAAAACACCGGGGAGCTGTTTTTT. Its protein is CASSPPGGKNTGELFF.

The chain employs TRBV11-3 and TRBJ2-4; TRBD1 agrees at 8 bases. CDR3 length: 17 residues. Germline CDR1 is SGHNT and CDR2 is YENEEA. Trimming at V came to 5 bases and at J to 3 bases, leaving 12 bases not matched to a gene. CDR3 DNA sequence: TGTGCCAGCAGCCCGGGGACAGGTGGAGCGCTCAAAAACATTCAGTACTTC. This codes for CASSPGTGGALKNIQYF.

The chain joins TRBV18 to TRBJ1-1; TRBD1 might be the D (5 bases). Germline V lookup: CDR1 KGHSH, CDR2 LQKENI. The CDR3 is made up of 15 amino acids. The germline V and J ends were trimmed by 5 bases and 1 base, with 14 bases remaining between them. DNA for the CDR3: TGTGCCAGCTCATACGCCGGGACTGAGAACACTGAAGCTTTCTTT. Translation: CASSYAGTENTEAFF.

V usage is TRBV18 and J usage is TRBJ1-2; 8 nucleotides agree with TRBD1. This CDR3 is built from 14 residues. Germline V CDR1 and CDR2: KGHSH, LQKENI. Trimming removed 3 bases from V and 2 bases from J; junction bases left unmatched: 2. For the CDR3, the DNA is TGTGCCAGCTCACCGGACAGGGCGAACTATGGCTACACCTTC. Its protein product is CASSPDRANYGYTF.

This rearrangement joins TRBV2 to TRBJ2-5, with D hard to call. The CDR3 runs to 13 residues. Germline CDR1 is SNHLY and CDR2 is FYNNEI. V shed 5 bases and J shed 4 bases, with 11 bases lying between them. The CDR3 DNA sequence: TGTGCCAGCAGTTATGTAGTTGGAGAGACCCAGTACTTC. It specifies CASSYVVGETQYF.

CDR3 DNA sequence: TGCGCCAGCAGCTTGCCAGGGGCCACTGAAGCTTTCTTT. Its translation is CASSLPGATEAFF. V usage is TRBV5-1 and J usage is TRBJ1-1; TRBD1 is a possible D gene (6 bases). This CDR3 is 13 amino acids long. Germline V gene sequence: CDR1 SGHRS, CDR2 YFSETQ. The V end was cut by 1 base, the J end by 4 bases, with 8 bases between.

The chain has TRBV7-9 and TRBJ1-2; tentatively, D is TRBD1 (6 bases). Germline CDR1 reads SEHNR; CDR2 reads FQNEAQ (reference sequence). The CDR3 is 14 amino acids. The V gene lost 4 bases and the J gene lost 5 bases, with 14 bases spanning the gap. The DNA of the CDR3 is TGTGCCAGCAGCTCACGGGGGGGCGATTATGGCTACACCTTC. It yields the protein CASSSRGGDYGYTF.

The chain links TRBV7-2 to TRBJ2-3; D is perhaps TRBD1 (6 bases). Trimming removed 5 bases from V and 2 bases from J, with 11 bases in between. Germline CDR1 and CDR2: SGHTA and FQGNSA. CDR3 length equals 14 residues. The CDR3 nucleotides read TGTGCCAGCAGCACCGACAGGAACACAGATACGCAGTATTTT. This gives the protein CASSTDRNTDTQYF. Full variable domain (missing parts from reference TRBV7-2 and TRBJ2-3): GAGVSQSPSNKVTEKGKDVELRCDPISGHTALYWYRQSLGQGLEFLIYFQGNSAPDKSGLPSDRFSAERTGGSVSTLTIQRTQQEDSAVYLCASSTDRNTDTQYFGPGTRLTVL.

This clone was observed a single time. Germline and junction disagree at one end, which may indicate a read error. The rearrangement joins TRBV7-7 to TRBJ2-7, with D tentatively TRBD1 (6 bases). The CDR3 length is 13 residues. The germline V gene encodes CDR1 SSHAT and CDR2 FNYEAQ (reference sequence). The CDR3: CASSLYRETEQYF. In nucleotides, the CDR3 is TGTGCTAGCAGCTTGTACAGGGAAACCGAGCAGTACTTC.

The CDR3 sequence: CASSYLDKSYEQYF. The CDR3 DNA follows: TGTGCCAGCAGTTACTTGGACAAAAGCTACGAGCAGTACTTC. The gene calls are TRBV6-5 and TRBJ2-7, with D maybe TRBD1 (5 bases). CDR1 and CDR2 (germline): MNHEY, SVGAGI. V gave up 1 base and J gave up 3 bases, with 10 bases separating them. The CDR3 runs to 14 residues.

The chain combines TRBV5-1 with TRBJ2-6, with D possibly matching TRBD2 (6 bases). The CDR3 runs 15 residues. Germline CDR1 reads SGHRS; CDR2 reads YFSETQ. Deletions cut 5 bases from V and 7 bases from J, with 16 bases between. This CDR3 reads CASRSTMEGANVLTF. The CDR3 nucleotides read TGCGCCAGCAGATCAACGATGGAGGGAGCCAACGTCCTGACTTTC.

The table lists this clone with a few counts. V usage is TRBV5-1 and J usage is TRBJ1-4; no reliable D call. V lost 6 bases and J 4 bases, leaving 13 bases between the germline ends. CDR1 and CDR2 (germline): SGHRS, YFSETQ. There are 14 residues in the CDR3. The CDR3 region has the DNA TGCGCCAGCACCCAAACTGAACTTAATGAAAAACTGTTTTTT. It encodes CASTQTELNEKLFF. Filled out from reference TRBV5-1 and TRBJ1-4, the complete variable domain reads KAGVTQTPRYLIKTRGQQVTLSCSPISGHRSVSWYQQTPGQGLQFLFEYFSETQRNKGNFPGRFSGRQFSNSRSEMNVSTLELGDSALYLCASTQTELNEKLFFGSGTQLSVL.

The V and J genes are TRBV28 and TRBJ1-6; D possibly corresponds to TRBD1 (6 bases). The V gene's germline CDR1 is MDHEN and CDR2 SYDVKM. Trimming pared 5 bases from V and 0 bases from J, leaving 8 bases between. This CDR3 is built from 15 residues. The CDR3 nucleotides are TGTGCCAGCAGTCTGGACAGCTCCTATAATTCACCCCTCCACTTT. It codes for CASSLDSSYNSPLHF. Combining the CDR3 with reference TRBV28 and TRBJ1-6 gives the whole variable domain DVKVTQSSRYLVKRTGEKVFLECVQDMDHENMFWYRQDPGLGLRLIYFSYDVKMKEKGDIPEGYSVSREKKERFSLILESASTNQTSMYLCASSLDSSYNSPLHFGNGTRLTVT.

In DNA, the CDR3 is TGTGCCAGCTCCCAACAGGGGGCGGTCTTCGAGCAGTACTTC. Amino acids: CASSQQGAVFEQYF. The gene calls are TRBV18 and TRBJ2-7, with 9 nucleotides matching TRBD1. Germline CDR1 is KGHSH and CDR2 is LQKENI. The CDR3 is made up of 14 amino acids. V lost 6 bases to trimming and J lost 6 bases; unmatched junction nucleotides: 9.

With respect to this clone: Different DNA sequences within this sample yield the same CDR3. The CDR3: CASSGQLNTEAFF. The CDR3 DNA reads TGCGCCAGCAGCGGACAGCTGAACACTGAAGCTTTCTTT. The chain couples TRBV10-1 to TRBJ1-1; maybe TRBD1 (6 bases). This CDR3 is built from 13 residues. The V and J ends lost 6 bases and 0 bases respectively, with 8 bases between them. CDR1 and CDR2 (germline): WNHNN, SYGVQD (reference sequence).